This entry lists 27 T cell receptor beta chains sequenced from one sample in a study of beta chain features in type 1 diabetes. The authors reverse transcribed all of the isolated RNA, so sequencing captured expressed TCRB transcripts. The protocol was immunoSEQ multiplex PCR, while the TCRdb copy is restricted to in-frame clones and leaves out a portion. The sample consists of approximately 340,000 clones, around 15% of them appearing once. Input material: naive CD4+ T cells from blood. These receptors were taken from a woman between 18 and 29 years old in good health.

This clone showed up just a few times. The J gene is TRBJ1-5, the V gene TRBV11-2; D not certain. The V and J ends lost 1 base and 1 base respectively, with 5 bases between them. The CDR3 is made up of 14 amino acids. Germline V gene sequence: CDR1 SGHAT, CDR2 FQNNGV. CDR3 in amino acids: CASSLVGSNQPQHF. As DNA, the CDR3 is TGTGCCAGCAGCTTAGTCGGGAGCAATCAGCCCCAGCATTTT.

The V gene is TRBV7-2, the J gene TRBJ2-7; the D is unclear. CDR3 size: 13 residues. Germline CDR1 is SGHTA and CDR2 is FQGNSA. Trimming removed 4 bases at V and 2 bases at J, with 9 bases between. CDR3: CASSSSAPYEQYF. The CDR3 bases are TGTGCCAGCAGCTCCTCAGCGCCCTACGAGCAGTACTTC. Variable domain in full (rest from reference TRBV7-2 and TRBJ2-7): GAGVSQSPSNKVTEKGKDVELRCDPISGHTALYWYRQSLGQGLEFLIYFQGNSAPDKSGLPSDRFSAERTGGSVSTLTIQRTQQEDSAVYLCASSSSAPYEQYFGPGTRLTVT.

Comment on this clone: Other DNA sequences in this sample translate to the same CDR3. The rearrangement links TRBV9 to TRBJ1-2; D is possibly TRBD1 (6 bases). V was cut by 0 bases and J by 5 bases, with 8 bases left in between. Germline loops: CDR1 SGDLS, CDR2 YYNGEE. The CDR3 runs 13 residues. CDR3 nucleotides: TGTGCCAGCAGCGTAGAACAGGGATATGGCTACACCTTC. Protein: CASSVEQGYGYTF. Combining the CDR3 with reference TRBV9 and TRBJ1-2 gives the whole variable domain DSGVTQTPKHLITATGQRVTLRCSPRSGDLSVYWYQQSLDQGLQFLIQYYNGEERAKGNILERFSAQQFPDLHSELNLSSLELGDSALYFCASSVEQGYGYTFGSGTRLTVV.

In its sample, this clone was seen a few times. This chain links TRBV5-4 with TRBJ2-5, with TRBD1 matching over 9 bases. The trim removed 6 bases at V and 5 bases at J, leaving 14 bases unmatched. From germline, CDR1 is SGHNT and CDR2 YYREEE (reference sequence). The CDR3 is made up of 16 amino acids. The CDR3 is CASTALPTGGEETQYF. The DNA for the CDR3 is TGTGCCAGCACCGCCCTACCGACAGGGGGAGAGGAGACCCAGTACTTC.

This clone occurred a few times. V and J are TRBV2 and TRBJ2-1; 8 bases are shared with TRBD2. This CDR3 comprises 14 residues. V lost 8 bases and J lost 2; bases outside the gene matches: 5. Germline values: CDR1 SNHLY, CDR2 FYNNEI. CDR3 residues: CASAYSGTYNEQFF. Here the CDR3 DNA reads TGTGCCAGCGCTTATAGCGGGACCTACAATGAGCAGTTCTTC.

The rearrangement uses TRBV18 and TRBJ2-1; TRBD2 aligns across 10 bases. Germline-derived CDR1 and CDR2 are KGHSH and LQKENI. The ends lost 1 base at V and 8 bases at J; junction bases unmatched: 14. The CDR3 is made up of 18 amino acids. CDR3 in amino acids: CASSPRPAGGPGSHEQFF. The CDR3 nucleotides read TGTGCCAGCTCACCACGCCCAGCGGGAGGGCCCGGCTCGCATGAGCAGTTCTTC.

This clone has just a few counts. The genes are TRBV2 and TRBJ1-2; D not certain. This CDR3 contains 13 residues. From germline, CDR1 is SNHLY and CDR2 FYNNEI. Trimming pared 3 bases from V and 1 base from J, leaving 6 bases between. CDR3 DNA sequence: TGTGCCAGCAGTGATGAGATTAACTATGGCTACACCTTC. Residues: CASSDEINYGYTF. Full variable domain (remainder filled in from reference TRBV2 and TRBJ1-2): EPEVTQTPSHQVTQMGQEVILRCVPISNHLYFYWYRQILGQKVEFLVSFYNNEISEKSEIFDDQFSVERPDGSNFTLKIRSTKLEDSAMYFCASSDEINYGYTFGSGTRLTVV.

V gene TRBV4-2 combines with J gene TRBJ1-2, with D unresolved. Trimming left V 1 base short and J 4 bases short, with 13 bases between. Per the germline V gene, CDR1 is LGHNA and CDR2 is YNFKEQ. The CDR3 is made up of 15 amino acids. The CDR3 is CASSQVGDKVYGYTF. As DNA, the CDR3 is TGTGCCAGCAGCCAAGTAGGTGACAAAGTCTATGGCTACACCTTC.

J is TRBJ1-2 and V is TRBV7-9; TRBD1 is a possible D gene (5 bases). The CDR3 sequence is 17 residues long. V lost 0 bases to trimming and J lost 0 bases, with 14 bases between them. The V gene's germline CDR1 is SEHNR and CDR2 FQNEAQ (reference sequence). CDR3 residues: CASSLAEGKPTNYGYTF. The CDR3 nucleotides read TGTGCCAGCAGCTTAGCGGAGGGGAAGCCTACTAACTATGGCTACACCTTC.

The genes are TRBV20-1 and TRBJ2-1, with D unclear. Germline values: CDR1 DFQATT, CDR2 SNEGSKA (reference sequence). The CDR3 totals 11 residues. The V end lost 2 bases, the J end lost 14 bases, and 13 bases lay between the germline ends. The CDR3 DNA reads TGCAGTGCTAGACCAGGCCAGTCGGAGTTCTTC. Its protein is CSARPGQSEFF.

The CDR3 sequence is CASSLDNVQETQYF. As DNA, the CDR3 is TGTGCCAGCAGCTTAGACAATGTCCAAGAGACCCAGTACTTC. This chain joins TRBV11-3 and TRBJ2-5; D gene unclear. Trimming shortened V by 0 bases and J by 1 base, and 6 bases separated the two germline ends. Germline CDR1 SGHNT, CDR2 YENEEA. The CDR3 consists of 14 residues. The variable domain in full, completed from reference TRBV11-3 and TRBJ2-5, reads EAGVVQSPRYKIIEKKQPVAFWCNPISGHNTLYWYLQNLGQGPELLIRYENEEAVDDSQLPKDRFSAERLKGVDSTLKIQPAELGDSAVYLCASSLDNVQETQYFGPGTRLLVL.

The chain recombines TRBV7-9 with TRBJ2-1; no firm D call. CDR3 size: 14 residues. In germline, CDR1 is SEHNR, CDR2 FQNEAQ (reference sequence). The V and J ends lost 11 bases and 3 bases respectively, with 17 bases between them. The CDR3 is CASVSGFGYNEQFF. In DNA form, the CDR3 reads TGTGCCTCGGTTTCCGGGTTTGGCTACAATGAGCAGTTCTTC.

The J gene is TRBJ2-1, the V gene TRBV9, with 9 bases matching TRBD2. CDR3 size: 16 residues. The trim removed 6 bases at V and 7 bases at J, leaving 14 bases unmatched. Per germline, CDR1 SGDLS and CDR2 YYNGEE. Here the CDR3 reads CASTVGGSGSWNEQFF. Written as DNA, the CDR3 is TGTGCCAGCACGGTGGGGGGTAGCGGGAGTTGGAATGAGCAGTTCTTC. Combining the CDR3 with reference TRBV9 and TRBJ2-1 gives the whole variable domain DSGVTQTPKHLITATGQRVTLRCSPRSGDLSVYWYQQSLDQGLQFLIQYYNGEERAKGNILERFSAQQFPDLHSELNLSSLELGDSALYFCASTVGGSGSWNEQFFGPGTRLTVL.

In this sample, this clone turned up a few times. In DNA form, the CDR3 reads TGTGCCTGGAGTATGGCGGAGGTCGAGCAGTTCTTC. Translation gives CAWSMAEVEQFF. V and J are TRBV30 and TRBJ2-1, with D perhaps TRBD2 (5 bases). The ends were cut back, 2 bases at V and 10 bases at J, with 12 bases in the middle. In germline, CDR1 is GTSNPN, CDR2 SVGIG (reference sequence). This CDR3 contains 12 residues.

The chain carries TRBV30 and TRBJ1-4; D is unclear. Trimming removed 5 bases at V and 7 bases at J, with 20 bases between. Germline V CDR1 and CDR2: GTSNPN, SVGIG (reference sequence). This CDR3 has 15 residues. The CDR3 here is CAWGPWTGSGEKLFF. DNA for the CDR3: TGTGCCTGGGGCCCATGGACGGGGTCTGGTGAAAAACTGTTTTTT.

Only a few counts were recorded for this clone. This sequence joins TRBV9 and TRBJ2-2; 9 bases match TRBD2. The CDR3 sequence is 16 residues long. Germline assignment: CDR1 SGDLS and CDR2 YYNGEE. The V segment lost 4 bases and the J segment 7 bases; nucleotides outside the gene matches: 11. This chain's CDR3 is CASSPNSGSFGGELFF. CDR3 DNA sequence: TGTGCCAGCAGCCCAAATAGCGGGAGTTTTGGCGGGGAGCTGTTTTTT.

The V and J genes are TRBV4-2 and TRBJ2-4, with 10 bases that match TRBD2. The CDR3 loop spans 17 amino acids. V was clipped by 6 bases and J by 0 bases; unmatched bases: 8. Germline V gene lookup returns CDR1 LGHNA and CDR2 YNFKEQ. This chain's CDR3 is CASSEWTSGLAKNIQYF. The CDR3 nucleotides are TGTGCCAGCAGTGAATGGACTAGCGGATTAGCCAAAAACATTCAGTACTTC.

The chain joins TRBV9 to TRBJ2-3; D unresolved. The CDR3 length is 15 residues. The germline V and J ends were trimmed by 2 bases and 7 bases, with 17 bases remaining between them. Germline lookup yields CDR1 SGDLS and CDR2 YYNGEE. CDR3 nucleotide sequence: TGTGCCAGCAGCGTCCAGGTTCTGACCCCTAATACGCAGTATTTT. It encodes CASSVQVLTPNTQYF.

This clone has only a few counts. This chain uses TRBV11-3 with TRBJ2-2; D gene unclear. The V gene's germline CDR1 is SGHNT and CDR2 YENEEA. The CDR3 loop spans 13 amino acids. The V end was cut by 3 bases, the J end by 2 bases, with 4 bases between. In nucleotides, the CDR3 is TGTGCCAGCAGCTTTTTAAACACCGGGGAGCTGTTTTTT. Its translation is CASSFLNTGELFF.

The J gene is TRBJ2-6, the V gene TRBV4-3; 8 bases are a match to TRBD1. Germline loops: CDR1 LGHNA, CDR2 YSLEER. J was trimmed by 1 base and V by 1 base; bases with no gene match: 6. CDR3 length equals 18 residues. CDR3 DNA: TGCGCCAGCAGCCAAGGAGGACAGGGAACTTCTGGGGCCAACGTCCTGACTTTC. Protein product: CASSQGGQGTSGANVLTF.

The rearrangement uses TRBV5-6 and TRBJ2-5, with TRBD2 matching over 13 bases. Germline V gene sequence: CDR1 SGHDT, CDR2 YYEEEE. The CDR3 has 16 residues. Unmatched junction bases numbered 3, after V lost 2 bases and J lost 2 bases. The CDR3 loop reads CASSFRTSGGQETQYF. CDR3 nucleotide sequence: TGTGCCAGCAGCTTCAGGACTAGCGGGGGTCAAGAGACCCAGTACTTC.

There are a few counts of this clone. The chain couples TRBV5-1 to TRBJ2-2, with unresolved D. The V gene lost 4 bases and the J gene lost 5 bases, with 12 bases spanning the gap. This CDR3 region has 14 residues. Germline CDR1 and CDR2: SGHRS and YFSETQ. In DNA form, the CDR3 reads TGCGCCAGCAGCAGCCGGGTTTCAACCGGGGAGCTGTTTTTT. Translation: CASSSRVSTGELFF.

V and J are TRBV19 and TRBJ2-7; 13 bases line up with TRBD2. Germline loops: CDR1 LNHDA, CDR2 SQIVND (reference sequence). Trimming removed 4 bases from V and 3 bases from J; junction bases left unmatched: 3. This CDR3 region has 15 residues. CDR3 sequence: CASSRWTSGSYEQYF. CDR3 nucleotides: TGTGCCAGTAGTAGGTGGACTAGCGGGAGCTACGAGCAGTACTTC.

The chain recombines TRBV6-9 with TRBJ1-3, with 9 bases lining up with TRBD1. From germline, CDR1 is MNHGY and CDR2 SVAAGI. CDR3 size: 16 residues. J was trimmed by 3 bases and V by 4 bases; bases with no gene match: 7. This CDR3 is CASSFVQGASGNTIYF. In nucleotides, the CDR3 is TGTGCCAGCAGTTTCGTACAGGGGGCGAGTGGAAACACCATATATTTT.

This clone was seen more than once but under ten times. The CDR3 is CASSRGGTSVNEQFF. In DNA, the CDR3 is TGTGCCAGCAGCAGGGGGGGGACTAGCGTCAATGAGCAGTTCTTC. The chain links TRBV7-8 to TRBJ2-1; 10 bases line up with TRBD2. Germline V gives CDR1 SGHVS, CDR2 FQNEAQ. The length of the CDR3 is 15 residues. Trimming at V came to 5 bases and at J to 6 bases, leaving 7 bases not matched to a gene. Full variable domain (rest looked up from reference TRBV7-8 and TRBJ2-1): GAGVSQSPRYKVAKRGQDVALRCDPISGHVSLFWYQQALGQGPEFLTYFQNEAQLDKSGLPSDRFFAERPEGSVSTLKIQRTQQEDSAVYLCASSRGGTSVNEQFFGPGTRLTVL.

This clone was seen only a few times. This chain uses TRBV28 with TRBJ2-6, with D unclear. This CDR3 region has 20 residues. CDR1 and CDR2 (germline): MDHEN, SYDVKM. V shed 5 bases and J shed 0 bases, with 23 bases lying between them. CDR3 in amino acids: CASSTPGITSPLSGANVLTF. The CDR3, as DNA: TGTGCCAGCAGTACACCAGGCATCACAAGTCCTCTCTCTGGGGCCAACGTCCTGACTTTC.

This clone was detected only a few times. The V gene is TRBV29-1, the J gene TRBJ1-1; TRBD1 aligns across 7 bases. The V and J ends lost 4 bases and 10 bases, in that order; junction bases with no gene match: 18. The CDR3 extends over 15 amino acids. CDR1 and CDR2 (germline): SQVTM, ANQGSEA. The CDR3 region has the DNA TGCAGCGTTGGTGGGCCACAGGGGCGAATTTACGGAGCTTTCTTT. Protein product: CSVGGPQGRIYGAFF.